A single sample is the source of the 18 T cell receptor beta chains below, sequenced in a study of regulatory T cells in long-lasting Graves disease. Regarding time point: newly diagnosed GD, antithyroid drugs for less than 3 months. Making the TCR library involved RNA that had been extracted from PBMCs. Through Arm-PCR of CDR3 regions and iRepertoire HTBI primers, TCR beta libraries were built. TCRdb reanalysed the multiplex PCR reads using MiXCR and keeps one entry per CDR3 protein. Of 400,000 to 500,000 distinct CDR3 sequences listed, around 13% are singletons. The same sample was also studied in work on T cells in Graves' hyperthyroidism and ophthalmopathy.

The sample was peripheral blood mononuclear cells (PBMCs), taken at new diagnosis, from a patient treated with antithyroid drugs. These receptors were obtained from a woman aged 50 to 65 with Graves disease.

The rearrangement joins TRBV10-3 to TRBJ1-3, with D possibly matching TRBD1 (5 bases). The CDR3 runs 15 residues. Per the germline V gene, CDR1 is ENHRY and CDR2 is SYGVKD. Trimming took off 2 bases at V and 0 bases at J, with 8 bases between the two ends. The DNA of the CDR3 is TGTGCCATCAGTGAGGGGGACCTCTCTGGAAACACCATATATTTT. Amino acid sequence: CAISEGDLSGNTIYF.

The chain uses TRBV5-1 and TRBJ2-2, with TRBD2 identical over 7 bases. Trimming at V came to 0 bases and at J to 1 base, leaving 3 bases not matched to a gene. The germline gives CDR1 SGHRS, CDR2 YFSETQ. The CDR3 is 16 amino acids. DNA for the CDR3: TGCGCCAGCAGCTTGGCCAGCGGGGTGAACACCGGGGAGCTGTTTTTT. It is translated as CASSLASGVNTGELFF.

This clonotype was observed a few times. The chain combines TRBV7-6 with TRBJ2-3; 7 bases match TRBD1. V lost 3 bases, J lost 1 base, and 7 bases stayed unmatched. In germline, CDR1 is SGHVS, CDR2 FNYEAQ. The CDR3 has 16 residues. In DNA, the CDR3 is TGTGCCAGCAGCTTTTCAGGACAGGTTGGCACAGATACGCAGTATTTT. Its protein is CASSFSGQVGTDTQYF.

This clonotype was found many times. The chain carries TRBV4-1 and TRBJ2-1; D gene ambiguous. Germline CDR1 is MGHRA and CDR2 is YSYEKL. With 0 bases removed from V and 6 bases from J, the gap between germline ends came to 6 bases. The CDR3 has 13 residues. CDR3 DNA sequence: TGCGCCAGCAGCCAAGATCCCGTCAATGAGCAGTTCTTC. Its protein product is CASSQDPVNEQFF.

At least ten counts were recorded for this clonotype. This chain's CDR3 is CASSLRLAGSTDTQYF. CDR3 DNA sequence: TGTGCCAGCAGCTTACGCCTAGCGGGTAGCACAGATACGCAGTATTTT. V usage is TRBV7-2 and J usage is TRBJ2-3; 8 bases map to TRBD2. J was trimmed by 0 bases and V by 2 bases; bases with no gene match: 4. CDR3 length: 16 residues. CDR1 SGHTA and CDR2 FQGNSA come from the germline V gene.

This clonotype was detected ten times or more. V gene TRBV12-3 or TRBV12-4 combines with J gene TRBJ1-1; perhaps TRBD1 as D (5 bases). CDR3 length equals 13 residues. V dropped 1 base and J dropped 8 bases, with 11 bases sitting between them. The chain's CDR3 is CASSLGDGKEAFF. DNA of the CDR3: TGTGCCAGCAGTTTAGGGGACGGTAAAGAAGCTTTCTTT.

This clonotype was recorded at least ten times. The V and J genes are TRBV6-5 and TRBJ2-7, with TRBD1 identical over 12 bases. CDR1 MNHEY and CDR2 SVGAGI come from the germline V gene. The CDR3 has 19 residues. The V and J ends lost 0 bases and 1 base, in that order; junction bases with no gene match: 10. CDR3 DNA sequence: TGTGCCAGCAGTTACTCATTCGGGACAGGGGGCCCGAGGTCCTACGAGCAGTACTTC. This gives the protein CASSYSFGTGGPRSYEQYF.

This clonotype was seen at least ten times. CDR3 amino acids: CASSYFTGNEQYF. DNA of the CDR3: TGTGCCAGCAGTTACTTTACCGGGAACGAGCAGTACTTC. The J gene is TRBJ2-7, the V gene TRBV6-5; possible D gene TRBD2, 5 bases. Trimming shortened V by 1 base and J by 5 bases, and 9 bases separated the two germline ends. The CDR3 loop spans 13 amino acids. The germline CDR1 and CDR2 sequences are MNHEY and SVGAGI.

The chain recombines TRBV6-1 with TRBJ2-2, with TRBD1 identical over 8 bases. Germline assignment: CDR1 MNHNS and CDR2 SASEGT. V lost 7 bases and J lost 5; bases outside the gene matches: 9. The CDR3 spans 15 residues. The CDR3: CASKETGEFTGELFF. In DNA form, the CDR3 reads TGTGCCAGCAAAGAGACAGGGGAGTTTACCGGGGAGCTGTTTTTT.

CDR3 sequence reads: CASKQTGNSGELFF. CDR3 coding DNA: TGTGCCAGCAAACAGACAGGGAATTCCGGGGAGCTGTTTTTT. The rearrangement joins TRBV7-3 to TRBJ2-2; 7 nucleotides align to TRBD1. Per the germline V gene, CDR1 is SGHTA and CDR2 is FQGTGA. The CDR3 has 14 amino acids. V lost 7 bases and J lost 6; bases outside the gene matches: 8.

The J gene is TRBJ2-3, the V gene TRBV30, with 7 bases aligning to TRBD2. Unmatched junction bases numbered 21, after V lost 7 bases and J lost 5 bases. The V gene's germline CDR1 is GTSNPN and CDR2 SVGIG (reference sequence). The CDR3 is 17 amino acids. The CDR3 coding sequence is TGTGCCTCAAACAGTTTCTCTAGTGGGAGGGTCGGAGATACGCAGTATTTT. Translated, it gives CASNSFSSGRVGDTQYF.

This rearrangement joins TRBV7-9 to TRBJ1-6, with TRBD1 matching over 11 bases. Trimming cost V 5 bases and J 7 bases; bases outside gene matches: 4. CDR1 SEHNR and CDR2 FQNEAQ come from the germline V gene (reference sequence). The CDR3 sequence is 15 residues long. The CDR3 sequence is CASSPGDRGNSPLHF. The CDR3 DNA reads TGTGCCAGCAGCCCAGGGGACAGGGGGAATTCACCCCTCCACTTT.

J is TRBJ2-7 and V is TRBV10-3; D is perhaps TRBD2 (6 bases). Germline CDR1 and CDR2: ENHRY and SYGVKD. The CDR3 runs 17 residues. V lost 5 bases and J lost 5, with 25 bases in between. In DNA, the CDR3 is TGTGCCATCAGTTCATTGGGGCCAACGGGAGTCACCAACGAGCAGTACTTC. Its translation is CAISSLGPTGVTNEQYF.

About this clonotype itself: Possible read error: a much larger clone is one base away. V usage is TRBV6-2 or TRBV6-3 and J usage is TRBJ2-3, with a tentative D call TRBD1 (5 bases). This CDR3 is 11 amino acids long. The germline V gene encodes CDR1 MNHEY and CDR2 SVGEGT. The DNA for the CDR3 is TGTACCAGCAGGGAATTAGATACGCAGTATTTT. Protein product: CTSRELDTQYF.

This clonotype was recorded at least ten times. V gene TRBV5-1 combines with J gene TRBJ2-7, with D maybe TRBD1 (6 bases). Germline V CDR1 and CDR2: SGHRS, YFSETQ. V dropped 5 bases and J dropped 3 bases, with 15 bases sitting between them. The CDR3 length is 14 residues. CDR3: CASSPRTGYYEQYF. CDR3 bases: TGCGCCAGCAGTCCCCGTACAGGGTACTACGAGCAGTACTTC.

V and J are TRBV6-2 or TRBV6-3 and TRBJ1-3; possibly TRBD1 for D (6 bases). The germline CDR1 and CDR2 sequences are MNHEY and SVGEGT. CDR3 length: 14 amino acids. V was shortened by 6 bases and J by 15 bases, with 24 bases between the two germline ends. This chain's CDR3 is CASSEIVYRELTYF. CDR3 sequence (DNA): TGTGCCAGCAGCGAAATTGTCTACAGGGAACTCACATATTTT.

In this sample, this clonotype turned up many times. This CDR3 is CASSLWTSGRNEQFF. The CDR3 nucleotides are TGTGCCAGCAGTTTGTGGACTAGCGGGAGGAATGAGCAGTTCTTC. The V gene is TRBV28, the J gene TRBJ2-1; the match to TRBD2 covers 14 bases. This CDR3 is 15 amino acids long. Per the germline V gene, CDR1 is MDHEN and CDR2 is SYDVKM. V dropped 3 bases and J dropped 7; count of bases not matched to a gene: 2.

This clonotype was detected ten times or more. The chain combines TRBV28 with TRBJ1-1; perhaps TRBD1 as D (5 bases). Germline V gene sequence: CDR1 MDHEN, CDR2 SYDVKM. With 8 bases removed from V and 2 bases from J, the gap between germline ends came to 24 bases. The CDR3 length is 17 residues. CDR3 amino acids: CASHPGGADLLNTEAFF. The DNA of the CDR3 is TGTGCCAGCCACCCAGGAGGGGCCGACCTACTAAACACTGAAGCTTTCTTT.